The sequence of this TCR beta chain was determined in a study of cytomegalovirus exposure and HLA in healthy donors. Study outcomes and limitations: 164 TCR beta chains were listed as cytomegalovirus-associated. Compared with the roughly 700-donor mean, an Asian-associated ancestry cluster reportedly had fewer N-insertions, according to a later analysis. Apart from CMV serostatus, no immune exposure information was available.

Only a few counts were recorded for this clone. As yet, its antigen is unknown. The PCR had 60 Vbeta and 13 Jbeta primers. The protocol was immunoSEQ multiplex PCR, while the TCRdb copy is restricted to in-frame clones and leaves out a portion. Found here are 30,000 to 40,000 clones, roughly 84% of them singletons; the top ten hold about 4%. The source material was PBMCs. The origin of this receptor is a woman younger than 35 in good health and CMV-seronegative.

The CDR3 protein is CASSLTENTEAFF. The CDR3 DNA sequence: TGCGCCAGCAGCTTGACAGAGAACACTGAAGCTTTCTTT. The chain recombines TRBV5-1 with TRBJ1-1; D unresolved. This CDR3 is built from 13 residues. Germline V gene sequence: CDR1 SGHRS, CDR2 YFSETQ. V was shortened by 1 base and J by 1 base, with 5 bases between the two germline ends.